Below, 3 T cell receptor beta chains from the same sample are listed, as sequenced in a study of blood T cell repertoires in COVID-19 (dated by TCRdb to the early 2020s). Libraries were made using the immunoSEQ multiplex PCR assay. This immuneACCESS table, as held by TCRdb, lists in-frame sequences with V and J called but not all clones. Of the missing ones, under half trace to an unresolved V gene in checked studies; the others have no known cause. A total of approximately 150,000 clones appear in this sample, 84% of them only once. Less than 4% of the sample is in the top ten clones. What was sequenced was PBMCs or T cells enriched from blood (not recorded which). These receptors came from a woman aged 45-65 years with acute COVID-19.

This chain connects TRBV5-8 to TRBJ1-1; D not certain. This CDR3 contains 13 residues. Trimming pared 3 bases from V and 3 bases from J, leaving 9 bases between. Germline CDR1 SGHTS, CDR2 YDEGEE. The CDR3 nucleotides are TGTGCCAGCAGCTCTGCCCGGGACACTGAAGCTTTCTTT. As protein: CASSSARDTEAFF. The variable domain in full, with the rest retrieved from reference TRBV5-8 and TRBJ1-1, is EAGVTQSPTHLIKTRGQQATLRCSPISGHTSVYWYQQALGLGLQFLLWYDEGEERNRGNFPPRFSGRQFPNYSSELNVNALELEDSALYLCASSSARDTEAFFGQGTRLTVV.

This sequence joins TRBV9 and TRBJ2-1; 13 positions agree with TRBD2. Unmatched junction bases numbered 6, after V lost 6 bases and J lost 0 bases. From germline, CDR1 is SGDLS and CDR2 YYNGEE. This CDR3 region has 17 residues. The CDR3 sequence: CASTLGLAGSSYNEQFF. CDR3 nucleotide sequence: TGTGCCAGCACCTTGGGACTAGCGGGAAGCTCCTACAATGAGCAGTTCTTC. The full variable domain, its missing parts supplied by reference TRBV9 and TRBJ2-1, is DSGVTQTPKHLITATGQRVTLRCSPRSGDLSVYWYQQSLDQGLQFLIQYYNGEERAKGNILERFSAQQFPDLHSELNLSSLELGDSALYFCASTLGLAGSSYNEQFFGPGTRLTVL.

A word on this clone: Other DNA sequences within the sample encode an identical CDR3. The gene calls are TRBV3-1 (or the pseudogene TRBV3-2) and TRBJ2-6; D is ambiguous. CDR3 length equals 14 residues. V lost 1 base and J lost 4, with 5 bases in between. In germline, CDR1 is LGHDT, CDR2 YNNKEL (reference sequence). The CDR3 nucleotides are TGTGCCAGCAGCCAAGCTTCGGGGGCCAACGTCCTGACTTTC. Translation gives CASSQASGANVLTF.